Listed below are T cell receptor beta chains from one sample, sequenced in a study of blood T cell repertoires in COVID-19. Sequencing was performed with immunoSEQ multiplex PCR; in TCRdb, only in-frame clones are kept and a portion is missing. The sample holds about 120,000 clones; 70% to 90% are singletons and the top ten take roughly 7.9%. The sequencing sample was made of peripheral blood. The source is a man between 65 and 80 years old who had recovered from COVID-19. Each CDR3 is given with its conserved first and last residue. A D gene is named only where the DNA matches it firmly. Size values are once, few and many counts, or a class for expanded clones, and some rows have none.

V,size,D,J,CDR3,DNA
TRBV4-1,.,.,TRBJ2-6,CASSQDPFGYSGANVLTF,TGCGCCAGCAGCCAAGATCCCTTCGGGTACTCTGGGGCCAACGTCCTGACTTTC
TRBV19,once,TRBD1,TRBJ2-5,CATKRTGGIQETQYF,TGTGCCACAAAACGGACAGGTGGTATCCAAGAGACCCAGTACTTC
TRBV9,once,.,TRBJ1-2,CASSAPGSSYGYTF,TGTGCCAGCAGCGCCCCAGGGTCGAGCTATGGCTACACCTTC
TRBV19,.,TRBD1,TRBJ1-1,CASSISHDRDTEAFF,TGTGCCAGTAGTATCTCTCACGACAGGGACACTGAAGCTTTCTTT
TRBV7-7,.,TRBD2,TRBJ2-1,CASSLDTSGRYNEQFF,TGTGCCAGCAGCTTAGATACTAGCGGCCGCTACAATGAGCAGTTCTTC
TRBV28,.,TRBD1,TRBJ1-6,CASSLWRGQGKKGSPLHF,TGTGCCAGCAGTTTATGGAGGGGACAGGGGAAGAAGGGATCACCCCTCCACTTT
TRBV5-1,.,.,TRBJ2-1,CASSSGLSSSYNEQFF,TGCGCCAGCAGCTCGGGACTTTCGAGCTCCTACAATGAGCAGTTCTTC
TRBV2,.,.,TRBJ1-1,CASSEDPGSTEAFF,TGTGCCAGCAGTGAGGACCCCGGGAGCACTGAAGCTTTCTTT
TRBV12-3/TRBV12-4,.,TRBD1,TRBJ1-2,CASSQGQGIGYTF,TGTGCCAGCAGCCAGGGACAGGGGATCGGCTACACCTTC
TRBV30,.,.,TRBJ2-7,CAWSGLGYEQYF,TGTGCCTGGAGCGGTCTAGGATACGAGCAGTACTTC
TRBV29-1,.,TRBD2,TRBJ2-7,CSVGPLAGNYEQYF,TGCAGCGTTGGACCGCTAGCGGGAAATTACGAGCAGTACTTC
TRBV10-2,.,.,TRBJ2-7,CASGNSHYEQYF,TGCGCCAGCGGAAACAGTCATTACGAGCAGTACTTC
TRBV5-1,.,TRBD1,TRBJ2-1,CASSYWDRQVNEQFF,TGCGCCAGCTCCTACTGGGACAGGCAGGTTAATGAGCAGTTCTTC
TRBV12-3/TRBV12-4,.,TRBD1,TRBJ2-7,CATWDRSYEQYF,TGTGCCACCTGGGACAGGTCCTACGAGCAGTACTTC
TRBV7-8,.,TRBD1,TRBJ2-7,CASSYRDSGHYEQYF,TGTGCCAGCAGCTACCGGGACAGCGGCCACTACGAGCAGTACTTC
TRBV6-4,.,.,TRBJ1-6,CASSDEVGFPLHF,TGTGCCAGCAGTGACGAGGTGGGTTTCCCCCTCCACTTT
TRBV18,few,TRBD2,TRBJ2-7,CASSPPPGGPTEQYF,TGTGCCAGCTCACCACCTCCGGGAGGGCCGACGGAGCAGTACTTC